Sequencing of this T cell receptor (beta chain) was carried out in a study of shared clonotypes between healthy human individuals (dated by TCRdb to between 2020 and 2021). In terms of the full investigation: A couple of women and a few men aged 18 to 49 years were included in the cohort. For each donor, CD4 naive and CD4 memory were each given three plates, CD8 naive was given two plates, and CD8 memory was given one plate. Blood TCR repertoires of about five healthy adults were deeply sequenced to estimate repertoire size and the extent of clonotype sharing between individuals. Different laboratories and diverse techniques were used to prepare libraries and sequence TCR repertoires, to increase sequencing depth and limit assay-specific biases. Per donor, leukapheresis produced somewhere between about 0.85 and 9.5 billion PBMCs.

Using the deep immunoSEQ assay, TCR CDR3 regions were amplified from genomic DNA by multiplex PCR. Genomic DNA extracted from each cell subset was distributed evenly over all wells of several immunoSEQ 96-well plates, and each plate served as one replicate. For sorted subsets, each replicate PCR was loaded with about 0.2 ug genomic DNA, equivalent to approximately 33,000 T cell genomes. Purified libraries were quantified with a Qubit 3.0 fluorometer, sized on a Bioanalyzer 2100, and re-quantified with the KAPA Library Quantification kit. Each immunoSEQ 96-well plate was sequenced on its own single-read 150-cycle Illumina NextSeq 550 flow cell. From the authors' description of their analysis: Because only junctional sequences without quality scores were contained in the immunoSEQ output, filtering matching that applied to full-length reads could not be performed. Sequences were annotated with PyIR, a Python wrapper for IgBLAST v1.9, and V/J genes and CDR3 were assigned using IMGT germline references. Reads with weak V/J assignments (E-value above 1e-6), missing CDR3, stop codons, out-of-frame junctions, or ambiguous translated residues were removed. V3J clonotypes were defined as sequences sharing the same inferred V gene, J gene, and CDR3 amino acid sequence. To compute the percentage overlap between repertoires, the number of shared unique clonotypes was divided by the size of the smaller repertoire. RTK rarefaction, the Chao1 estimator, and Recon v2.1 estimates of unobserved clonotypes were used to assess repertoire richness. OLGA was used to compute generation probabilities for all TCRbeta clonotypes that the gDNA method yielded from a few donors. This immuneACCESS table, as held by TCRdb, lists in-frame sequences with V and J called but not all clones. Of the missing ones, under half trace to an unresolved V gene in checked studies; the others have no known cause. V, J and clone size were drawn from that table, and D and trimming were deduced from the DNA. The sample includes roughly 520,000 clones, with more than 95% observed a single time. The leading ten clones occupy about 0.067% of the sample.

Points on this clone: Its antigen remains unidentified. The input lacks base qualities; no much larger clone sits a single base away.

On the study overall, not on this receptor specifically: Based on pairwise subsampling, the degree of clonotype sharing among donors was expected to be affected by sequencing depth. The small number of donors limited the genetic and exposure-history diversity represented. Only blood was sampled, and tissue TCR repertoires likely differ from those in blood. Incomplete sequencing was indicated by rarefaction of sorted-subset datasets, despite the large sequencing depth. Across several donors, around 5.4% of naive CD4, around 3.3% of naive CD8, around 2.1% of memory CD4, and about 0.4% of memory CD8 clonotypes were shared. Naive subsets generally had larger estimated clonotype richness than memory subsets. Compared with non-shared clonotypes, clonotypes shared by all four sorted-subset donors had higher generation probabilities.

The donors were healthy, HIV-negative adults with no recently reported acute infections or vaccinations. Every donor was a Caucasian adult residing in Nashville, Tennessee, USA. CD4+ T cells were enriched through magnetic negative selection, after which naive cells were positively selected on CD45RA and the remaining negative fraction served as the memory subset. Blood was obtained by leukapheresis, after which PBMCs were separated by Ficoll-Histopaque density gradient centrifugation and cryopreserved in liquid nitrogen vapor phase. Analytical flow cytometry was used to check the purity and quantity of every magnetically sorted T cell population. Each sorted fraction had its genomic DNA isolated and then quantified by UV absorbance on a Nanodrop 2000c. According to the germline V gene, CDR1 reads SGDLS and CDR2 reads YYNGEE. There are 19 amino acids in the CDR3, from cysteine to phenylalanine inclusive. The only DNA kept is the CDR3, 57 bases in frame from the first base. V is pared back by 3 bases and J by 0 bases, with 19 bases lying between the germline termini.

This chain is built from TRBV9 and TRBJ2-6, and the D gene may be TRBD1, 5 bases matching. Sequencing was done on a sample of naive CD4+ T cells sorted from blood. What this sample's cell subset or site label stands for: CD45RA+ positively selected. This TCR was sampled from a woman in her twenties or thirties in good health. The bases are TGTGCCAGCAGCGCGGGCCGCACAGGAAAGAGCTCTGGGGCCAACGTCCTGACTTTC. It translates to CASSAGRTGKSSGANVLTF.